This T cell receptor beta chain is drawn from a study of shared T cell receptors in the human thymus. Assay: immunoSEQ multiplex PCR; the TCRdb copy retains only in-frame clones and omits some. This table has almost 550,000 clones, more than 75% appearing once. This CDR3 is built from 13 residues. The junction had 3 bases not matched to a gene; V was cut back by 1 base and J by 6 bases. Germline V gives CDR1 MNHEY, CDR2 SMNVEV (reference sequence). These data were likewise used in another study, on human thymus T cells.

Specimen: thymocytes. This clonotype was obtained from a boy in the first two years of life with a congenital heart defect. This chain connects TRBV27 to TRBJ2-7; TRBD2 matches at 7 bases. The DNA of the CDR3 is TGTGCCAGCAGTTTATTTACGGGGGGCGAGCAGTACTTC. Protein: CASSLFTGGEQYF.